Listed below are T cell receptor beta chains from one sample, sequenced in a study of blood T cell repertoires in COVID-19. The assay was immunoSEQ multiplex PCR, and TCRdb's table has in-frame clones only and misses some. Of hundreds of thousands of clones listed, roughly four fifths are singletons. Sequences were obtained from peripheral blood. The source of these receptors is a woman older than 75 with acute or convalescent COVID-19. Both conserved end residues are part of each CDR3. Fields, in order: CDR3 protein, CDR3 DNA, J gene, V gene, clone size, D gene. A D gene is named only where the DNA matches it firmly. For some rows the clone size is stated as once, few or many, or as a class when expanded; others skip it.

CASSRGQGFVNEQFF	TGTGCCAGTAGCCGGGGACAGGGTTTTGTTAATGAGCAGTTCTTC	TRBJ2-1	TRBV19	NA	TRBD1
CAWSPPPPGTGRDTIYF	TGTGCCTGGAGCCCCCCTCCCCCCGGGACAGGGAGGGACACCATATATTTT	TRBJ1-3	TRBV30	once	TRBD1
CASSNRDRPLSTEAFF	TGTGCCAGTAGTAACCGGGACAGGCCCCTAAGCACTGAAGCTTTCTTT	TRBJ1-1	TRBV19	NA	TRBD1
CASSHGNRDGDEKLFF	TGTGCCAGCAGCCACGGTAACAGGGACGGGGATGAAAAACTGTTTTTT	TRBJ1-4	TRBV3-1/TRBV3-2	NA	NA
CASSRLGEATEAFF	TGTGCCAGCAGCCGACTCGGGGAGGCCACTGAAGCTTTCTTT	TRBJ1-1	TRBV9	NA	NA
CAISGRTGTLEYNEQFF	TGTGCCATCAGTGGACGTACCGGGACACTGGAATACAATGAGCAGTTCTTC	TRBJ2-1	TRBV10-3	NA	NA
CASSATGGGYGYTF	TGCGCCAGCAGCGCGACAGGGGGCGGCTATGGCTACACCTTC	TRBJ1-2	TRBV5-1	once	TRBD1
CASISGLQETQYF	TGTGCCAGCATCTCGGGATTACAAGAGACCCAGTACTTC	TRBJ2-5	TRBV28	NA	NA
CASSKQGHSEKLFF	TGTGCCAGCAGTAAACAGGGGCACAGTGAAAAACTGTTTTTT	TRBJ1-4	TRBV28	NA	TRBD1
CASSTSGTGLDGSGNTIYF	TGTGCCAGCAGTACGTCCGGGACAGGGTTAGACGGGTCTGGAAACACCATATATTTT	TRBJ1-3	TRBV28	once	TRBD1
CAWKVGRATEAFF	TGTGCCTGGAAGGTCGGCAGGGCAACTGAAGCTTTCTTT	TRBJ1-1	TRBV30	NA	NA
CASSTGQGKRPYEQYF	TGTGCCAGCAGCACGGGACAGGGGAAGCGTCCCTACGAGCAGTACTTC	TRBJ2-7	TRBV14	NA	TRBD1
CASSQGFGGAAFF	TGCGCCAGCAGCCAAGGATTCGGGGGAGCGGCTTTCTTT	TRBJ1-1	TRBV4-1	NA	NA
CASSETGGGQPQHF	TGCGCCAGCAGTGAGACAGGGGGCGGTCAGCCCCAGCATTTT	TRBJ1-5	TRBV10-2	NA	TRBD1
CASTGQGLAKNIQYF	TGTGCCAGCACAGGACAGGGACTAGCCAAAAACATTCAGTACTTC	TRBJ2-4	TRBV19	NA	TRBD1
CASSRDYLVRYF	TGTGCCAGCAGCCGGGACTACCTCGTGAGGTACTTC	TRBJ2-4	TRBV7-9	NA	TRBD2
CAIRTGGTDTQYF	TGTGCCATCAGAACAGGGGGCACAGATACGCAGTATTTT	TRBJ2-3	TRBV10-3	NA	TRBD1
CAWSFGTGGIADTQYF	TGTGCCTGGAGTTTTGGCACAGGGGGCATCGCAGATACGCAGTATTTT	TRBJ2-3	TRBV30	NA	TRBD1
CASSYGTGFYEQYF	TGTGCCAGCAGTTACGGGACAGGGTTCTACGAGCAGTACTTC	TRBJ2-7	TRBV6-6	NA	TRBD1
CAITSDARGRGEQYF	TGTGCCATCACCTCTGACGCAAGAGGAAGGGGCGAGCAGTACTTC	TRBJ2-7	TRBV10-3	few	NA
CASSYAGPNGAQHF	TGTGCCAGCAGTTACGCGGGGCCCAATGGAGCCCAGCATTTT	TRBJ1-5	TRBV6-5	NA	NA
CASSTSGDSTDTQYF	TGTGCCAGTAGTACTAGCGGGGATAGCACAGATACGCAGTATTTT	TRBJ2-3	TRBV19	NA	TRBD2
CASRLTGLQPQHF	TGTGCCAGCAGGTTGACAGGTCTTCAGCCCCAGCATTTT	TRBJ1-5	TRBV6-5	NA	NA
CASSLGQNTEAFF	TGTGCCAGCAGCCTGGGACAGAACACTGAAGCTTTCTTT	TRBJ1-1	TRBV7-2	NA	NA
CASSPDNNEQFF	TGTGCCAGCTCGCCGGACAACAATGAGCAGTTCTTC	TRBJ2-1	TRBV18	NA	NA
CASSQDWANGYTF	TGTGCCAGCAGCCAAGATTGGGCAAATGGCTACACCTTC	TRBJ1-2	TRBV3-1/TRBV3-2	NA	NA
CASSFSTANSYEQYF	TGTGCCAGCAGTTTTTCGACTGCTAACTCCTACGAGCAGTACTTC	TRBJ2-7	TRBV27	few	NA
CASSPGAVSEAFF	TGTGCCAGCAGCCCAGGGGCGGTTTCTGAAGCTTTCTTT	TRBJ1-1	TRBV6-5	NA	NA
CASSNRGGGEKLFF	TGTGCCAGCAGCAACAGGGGCGGGGGGGAAAAACTGTTTTTT	TRBJ1-4	TRBV2	NA	TRBD1